This T cell receptor beta chain appears in the sequencing data of a study of blood T cell repertoires in COVID-19. This clone has more than one count but fewer than ten. The method was immunoSEQ multiplex PCR; TCRdb's version includes in-frame clones alone and lacks a portion of them. The sample lists about 99,000 clones, more than 70% occurring once. CDR3 size: 15 residues. V gave up 4 bases and J gave up 3 bases, with 16 bases separating them. Germline V gene lookup returns CDR1 SGHAT and CDR2 FQNNGV. The V gene is TRBV11-2, the J gene TRBJ2-7; perhaps TRBD1 as D (8 bases). The sequenced sample consisted of peripheral blood. This TCR came from a woman aged 60-75 years in a cohort sampled during active or convalescent COVID-19. The CDR3 loop is CASSYGGTGGYEQYF. CDR3 DNA sequence: TGTGCCAGCAGCTACGGGGGGACAGGCGGCTACGAGCAGTACTTC.